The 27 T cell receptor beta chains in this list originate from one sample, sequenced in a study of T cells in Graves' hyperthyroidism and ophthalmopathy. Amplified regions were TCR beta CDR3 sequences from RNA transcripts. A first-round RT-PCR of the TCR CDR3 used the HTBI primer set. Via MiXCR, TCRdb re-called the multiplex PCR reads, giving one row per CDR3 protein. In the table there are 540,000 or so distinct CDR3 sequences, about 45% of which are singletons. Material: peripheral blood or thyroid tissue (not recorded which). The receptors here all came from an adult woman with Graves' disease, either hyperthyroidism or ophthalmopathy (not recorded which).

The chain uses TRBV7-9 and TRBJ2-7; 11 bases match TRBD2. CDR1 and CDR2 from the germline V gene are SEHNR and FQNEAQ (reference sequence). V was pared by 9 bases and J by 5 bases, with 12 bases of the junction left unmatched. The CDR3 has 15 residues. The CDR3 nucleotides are TGTGCCAGTAGCAATTTACTAGCGGGAGCTAACGAGCAGTACTTC. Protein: CASSNLLAGANEQYF.

The CDR3 is CASSLDMEYHEQFF. CDR3 nucleotides: TGTGCCAGCAGCTTGGACATGGAGTACCATGAGCAGTTCTTC. The genes are TRBV7-9 and TRBJ2-1; tentative D call: TRBD1 (5 bases). Germline lookup yields CDR1 SEHNR and CDR2 FQNEAQ (reference sequence). The germline V and J ends were trimmed by 3 bases and 8 bases, with 14 bases remaining between them. The CDR3 loop spans 14 amino acids.

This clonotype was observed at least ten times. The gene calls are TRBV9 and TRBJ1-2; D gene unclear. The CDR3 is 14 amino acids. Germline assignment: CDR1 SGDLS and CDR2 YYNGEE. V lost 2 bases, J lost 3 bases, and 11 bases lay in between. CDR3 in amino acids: CASSVEVSDYGYTF. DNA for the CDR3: TGTGCCAGCAGCGTGGAGGTCTCGGACTATGGCTACACCTTC.

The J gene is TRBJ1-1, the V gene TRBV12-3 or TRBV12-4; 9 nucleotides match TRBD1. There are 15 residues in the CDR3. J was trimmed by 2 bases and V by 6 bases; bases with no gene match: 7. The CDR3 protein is CASRSMGQGNTEAFF. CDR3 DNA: TGTGCCAGCAGAAGTATGGGACAGGGAAACACTGAAGCTTTCTTT.

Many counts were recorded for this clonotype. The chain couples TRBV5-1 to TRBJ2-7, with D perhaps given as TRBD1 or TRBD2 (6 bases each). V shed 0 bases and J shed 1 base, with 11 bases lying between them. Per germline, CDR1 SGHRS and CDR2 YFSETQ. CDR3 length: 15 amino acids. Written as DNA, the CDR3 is TGCGCCAGCAGCTTGGTCGGGGGCCGGTCCTACGAGCAGTACTTC. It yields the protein CASSLVGGRSYEQYF.

CDR3 DNA: TGTGCCAGCAGCCCAATTGGGGCGGGACGACCCTCTGGGGCCAACGTCCTGACTTTC. Translated: CASSPIGAGRPSGANVLTF. This chain links TRBV11-2 with TRBJ2-6; a possible D gene is TRBD2 (6 bases). Germline V gene lookup returns CDR1 SGHAT and CDR2 FQNNGV. This CDR3 has 19 amino acids. V dropped 5 bases and J dropped 0 bases, with 20 bases sitting between them.

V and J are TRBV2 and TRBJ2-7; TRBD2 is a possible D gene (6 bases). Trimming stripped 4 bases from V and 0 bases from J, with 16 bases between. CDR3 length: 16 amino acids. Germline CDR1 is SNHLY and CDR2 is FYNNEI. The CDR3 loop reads CASSATGWTTSYEQYF. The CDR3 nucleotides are TGTGCCAGCAGTGCTACCGGGTGGACTACCTCCTACGAGCAGTACTTC.

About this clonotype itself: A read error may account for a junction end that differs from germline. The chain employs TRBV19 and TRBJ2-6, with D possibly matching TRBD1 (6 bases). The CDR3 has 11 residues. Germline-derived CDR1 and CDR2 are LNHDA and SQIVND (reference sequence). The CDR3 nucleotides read TGTGCCAGTACAGGGGTCAACGTCCTGACTTTC. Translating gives CASTGVNVLTF.

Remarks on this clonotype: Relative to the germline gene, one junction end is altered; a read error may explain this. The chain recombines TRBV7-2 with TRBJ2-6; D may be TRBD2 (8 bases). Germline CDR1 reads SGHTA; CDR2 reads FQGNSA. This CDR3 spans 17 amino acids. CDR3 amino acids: CASSPREGALGGHTEAF. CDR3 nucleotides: TGTGCCAGCAGCCCTCGGGAGGGGGCGTTAGGAGGCCACACTGAAGCTTTC.

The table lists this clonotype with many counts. As DNA, the CDR3 is TGTGCCAGCAGCTTTAGAGCGGGAAGGGAGACCCAGTACTTC. Translated, it gives CASSFRAGRETQYF. The rearrangement joins TRBV7-9 to TRBJ2-5; 7 nucleotides align to TRBD2. The germline CDR1 and CDR2 sequences are SEHNR and FQNEAQ (reference sequence). V dropped 3 bases and J dropped 5; count of bases not matched to a gene: 6. CDR3 length: 14 amino acids.

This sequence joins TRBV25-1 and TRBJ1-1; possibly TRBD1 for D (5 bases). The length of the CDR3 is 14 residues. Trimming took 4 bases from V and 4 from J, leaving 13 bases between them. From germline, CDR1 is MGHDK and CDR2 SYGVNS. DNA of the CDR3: TGTGCCAGCAGTGCTATCCAGGGCGGCACTGAAGCTTTCTTT. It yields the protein CASSAIQGGTEAFF.

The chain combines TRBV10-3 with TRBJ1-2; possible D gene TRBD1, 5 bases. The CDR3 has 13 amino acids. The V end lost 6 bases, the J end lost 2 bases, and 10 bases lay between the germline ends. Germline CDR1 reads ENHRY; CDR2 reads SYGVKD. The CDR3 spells CAIRGDLNYGYTF. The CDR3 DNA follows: TGTGCCATCAGAGGGGACCTAAACTATGGCTACACCTTC.

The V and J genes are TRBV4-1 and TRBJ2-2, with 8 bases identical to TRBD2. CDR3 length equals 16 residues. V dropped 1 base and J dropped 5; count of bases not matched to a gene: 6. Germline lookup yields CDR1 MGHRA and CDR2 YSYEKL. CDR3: CASSQVREGLTGELFF. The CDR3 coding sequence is TGCGCCAGCAGCCAAGTCCGGGAGGGCCTAACCGGGGAGCTGTTTTTT.

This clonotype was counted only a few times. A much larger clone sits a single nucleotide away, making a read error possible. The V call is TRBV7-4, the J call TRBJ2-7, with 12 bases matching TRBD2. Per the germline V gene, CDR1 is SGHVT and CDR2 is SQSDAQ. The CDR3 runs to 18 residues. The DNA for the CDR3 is TGTGCCAGCAGCCTTGGACTAGCGGGACACATTAAGCCTTACGAGCGGTACTTC. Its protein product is CASSLGLAGHIKPYERYF.

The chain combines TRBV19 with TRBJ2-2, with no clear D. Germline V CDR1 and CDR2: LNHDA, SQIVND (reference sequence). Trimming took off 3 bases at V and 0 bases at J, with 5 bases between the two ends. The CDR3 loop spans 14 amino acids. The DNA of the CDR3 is TGTGCCAGTAGTATTCGGTCGAACACCGGGGAGCTGTTTTTT. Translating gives CASSIRSNTGELFF. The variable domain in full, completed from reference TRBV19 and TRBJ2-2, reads DGGITQSPKYLFRKEGQNVTLSCEQNLNHDAMYWYRQDPGQGLRLIYYSQIVNDFQKGDIAEGYSVSREKKESFPLTVTSAQKNPTAFYLCASSIRSNTGELFFGEGSRLTVL.

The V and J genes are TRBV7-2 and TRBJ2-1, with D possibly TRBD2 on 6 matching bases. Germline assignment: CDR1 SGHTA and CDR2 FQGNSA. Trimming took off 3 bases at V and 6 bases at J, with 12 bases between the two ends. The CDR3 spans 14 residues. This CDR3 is CASSLTSNSNEQFF. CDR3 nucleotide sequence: TGTGCCAGCAGCTTGACTAGTAACTCCAATGAGCAGTTCTTC.

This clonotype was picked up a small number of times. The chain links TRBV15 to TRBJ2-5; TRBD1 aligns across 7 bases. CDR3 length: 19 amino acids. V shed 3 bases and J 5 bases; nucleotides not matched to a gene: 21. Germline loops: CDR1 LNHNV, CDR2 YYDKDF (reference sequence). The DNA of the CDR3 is TGTGCCACCAGCAGCACAGGCCGGGACAGCCAACAGGGTCTCGAGACCCAGTACTTC. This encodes CATSSTGRDSQQGLETQYF.

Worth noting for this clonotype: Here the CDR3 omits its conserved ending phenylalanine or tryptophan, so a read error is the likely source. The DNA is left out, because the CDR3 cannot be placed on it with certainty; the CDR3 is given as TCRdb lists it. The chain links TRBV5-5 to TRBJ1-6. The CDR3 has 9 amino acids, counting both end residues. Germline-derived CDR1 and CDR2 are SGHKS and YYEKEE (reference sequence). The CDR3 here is CASSLTLYY.

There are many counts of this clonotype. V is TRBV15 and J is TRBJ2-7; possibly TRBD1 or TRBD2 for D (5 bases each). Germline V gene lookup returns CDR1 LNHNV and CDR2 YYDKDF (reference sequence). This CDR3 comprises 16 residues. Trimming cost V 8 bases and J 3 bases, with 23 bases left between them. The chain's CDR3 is CATSPPSRDGVYEQYF. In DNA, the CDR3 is TGTGCCACCTCCCCCCCAAGTCGGGACGGGGTCTACGAGCAGTACTTC.

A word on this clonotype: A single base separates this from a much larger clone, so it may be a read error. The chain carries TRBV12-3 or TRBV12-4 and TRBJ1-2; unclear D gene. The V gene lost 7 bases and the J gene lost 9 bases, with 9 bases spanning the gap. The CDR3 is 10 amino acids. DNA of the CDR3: TGTGCCAGCAAGGGAGCCAGCTACACCTTC. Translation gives CASKGASYTF.

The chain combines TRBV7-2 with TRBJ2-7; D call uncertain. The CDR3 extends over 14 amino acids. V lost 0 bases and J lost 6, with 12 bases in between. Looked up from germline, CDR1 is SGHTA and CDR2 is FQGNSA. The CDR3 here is CASSLAGGMGEQYF. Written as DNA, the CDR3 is TGTGCCAGCAGCTTAGCCGGCGGAATGGGCGAGCAGTACTTC. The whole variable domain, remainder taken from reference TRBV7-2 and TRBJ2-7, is GAGVSQSPSNKVTEKGKDVELRCDPISGHTALYWYRQSLGQGLEFLIYFQGNSAPDKSGLPSDRFSAERTGGSVSTLTIQRTQQEDSAVYLCASSLAGGMGEQYFGPGTRLTVT.

CDR3 amino acids: CASSFSGRGRNSPLHF. The CDR3 nucleotides are TGTGCCAGCAGTTTTTCCGGGCGGGGGCGGAATTCACCCCTCCACTTT. The rearrangement links TRBV28 to TRBJ1-6; tentative D call: TRBD1 (6 bases). V lost 3 bases to trimming and J lost 7 bases, with 16 bases between them. Germline V gene sequence: CDR1 MDHEN, CDR2 SYDVKM. This CDR3 region has 16 residues.

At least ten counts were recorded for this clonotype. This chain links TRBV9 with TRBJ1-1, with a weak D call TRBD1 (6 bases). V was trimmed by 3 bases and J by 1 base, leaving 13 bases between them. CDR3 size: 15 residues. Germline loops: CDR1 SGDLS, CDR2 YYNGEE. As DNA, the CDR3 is TGTGCCAGCAGCGCAATTTTACAGGGGAACACTGAAGCTTTCTTT. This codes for CASSAILQGNTEAFF.

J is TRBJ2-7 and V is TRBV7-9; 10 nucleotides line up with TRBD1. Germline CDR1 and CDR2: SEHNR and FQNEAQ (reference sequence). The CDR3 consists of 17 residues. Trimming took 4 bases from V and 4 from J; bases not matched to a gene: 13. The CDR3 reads CASSSRGVGTGVYEQYF. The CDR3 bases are TGTGCCAGCAGCTCCCGGGGGGTTGGGACAGGGGTTTACGAGCAGTACTTC.

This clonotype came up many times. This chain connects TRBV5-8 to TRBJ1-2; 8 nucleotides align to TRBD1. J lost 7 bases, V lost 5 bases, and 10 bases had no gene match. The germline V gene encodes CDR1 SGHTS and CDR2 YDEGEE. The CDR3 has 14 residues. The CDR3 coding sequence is TGTGCCAGCAGAACGCAAACAGGGGGAGGTGGCTACACCTTC. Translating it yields CASRTQTGGGGYTF.

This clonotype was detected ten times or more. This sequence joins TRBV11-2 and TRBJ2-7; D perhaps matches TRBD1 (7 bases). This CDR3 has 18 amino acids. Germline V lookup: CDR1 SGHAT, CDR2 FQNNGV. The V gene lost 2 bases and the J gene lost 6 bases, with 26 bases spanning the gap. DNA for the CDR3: TGTGCCAGCAGCTTAAGACATCGGGACAGACCCGGAGGGCTCGAGCAGTACTTC. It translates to CASSLRHRDRPGGLEQYF.

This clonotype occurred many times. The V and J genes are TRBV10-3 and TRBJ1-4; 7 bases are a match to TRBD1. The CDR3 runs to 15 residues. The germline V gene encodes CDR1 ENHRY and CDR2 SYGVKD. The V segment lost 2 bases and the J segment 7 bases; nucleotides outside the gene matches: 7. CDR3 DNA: TGTGCCATCAGTGAGAACAGGGGCGAATTTGAAAAACTGTTTTTT. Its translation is CAISENRGEFEKLFF.